These T cell receptor beta chains were read from a single sample in a study of blood T cell repertoires in COVID-19. Clones were sequenced by immunoSEQ multiplex PCR, and TCRdb holds only the in-frame ones, with some missing. Of approximately 150,000 clones detected, 70% to 85% appear once; the ten largest clones hold around 20%. Source material: PBMCs or T cells enriched from blood (not recorded which). The receptors originated from a woman in her 70s in a cohort exposed to, infected with or recovered from COVID-19 (not recorded which). CDR3s include the opening cysteine and the closing phenylalanine or tryptophan. The order of the fields is D gene, J gene, V gene, clone size, CDR3 protein, CDR3 DNA. The D gene is left open where the match is weak. Size is stated for part of the rows, as once, few or many counts, or as a class when the clone is expanded.

- TRBJ1-1 TRBV11-3 - CASSISGVTEAFF TGTGCCAGCAGTATATCGGGGGTGACTGAAGCTTTCTTT
TRBD1 TRBJ1-2 TRBV28 - CASHTPGQGRDGYTF TGTGCCAGCCATACCCCGGGACAGGGGAGGGATGGCTACACCTTC
TRBD2 TRBJ2-7 TRBV6-5 - CASRSGLAGFSEQYF TGTGCCAGCAGGTCGGGACTAGCGGGATTTTCCGAGCAGTACTTC
- TRBJ2-7 TRBV28 - CASSAPGRREQYF TGTGCCAGCAGTGCCCCGGGTAGGAGAGAGCAGTACTTC
- TRBJ1-2 TRBV28 - CASSLMETGGYTF TGTGCCAGCAGTTTAATGGAGACGGGGGGCTACACCTTC
- TRBJ1-2 TRBV19 - CASSSPGQGNYGYTF TGTGCCAGTAGTAGCCCGGGACAAGGAAACTATGGCTACACCTTC
- TRBJ1-5 TRBV19 - CASDRRSNQPQHF TGTGCCAGTGACAGAAGAAGCAATCAGCCCCAGCATTTT
- TRBJ1-2 TRBV28 - CASSFQGNGYTF TGTGCCAGCAGTTTCCAGGGGAACGGCTACACCTTC
- TRBJ1-2 TRBV5-1 few CASSPQQGSANYGYTF TGCGCCAGCAGCCCACAACAGGGTAGCGCTAACTATGGCTACACCTTC
TRBD2 TRBJ2-7 TRBV7-6 - CASSLAREGLNEQYF TGTGCCAGCAGCTTAGCGCGGGAGGGCCTCAACGAGCAGTACTTC
- TRBJ2-7 TRBV20-1 - CSASASLAHEQYF TGCAGTGCTAGTGCCTCGCTGGCCCACGAGCAGTACTTC
- TRBJ1-5 TRBV28 - CASSLRPHRVGYNQPQHF TGTGCCAGCAGTTTACGGCCCCACAGGGTGGGGTACAATCAGCCCCAGCATTTT
- TRBJ2-1 TRBV6-5 - CASSSSTSGRYEQFF -
TRBD1 TRBJ1-3 TRBV28 - CASRTTGGLSGNTIYF TGTGCCAGCAGGACCACAGGGGGCCTCTCTGGAAACACCATATATTTT
- TRBJ1-1 TRBV21-1 once CASSARTGCRLNTEAFF TGTGCCAGCAGCGCCCGGACGGGGTGCAGATTGAACACTGAAGCTTTCTTT
- TRBJ1-1 TRBV3-1/TRBV3-2 once CASSQASRGPTEAFF TGTGCCAGCAGCCAAGCCAGCCGGGGTCCCACTGAAGCTTTCTTT
TRBD1 TRBJ1-2 TRBV2 - CASSEALRGRGYGYTF TGTGCCAGCAGTGAAGCGCTTAGGGGGCGCGGGTATGGCTACACCTTC
TRBD1 TRBJ1-5 TRBV18 - CASSPRGQGAGNQPQHF TGTGCCAGCTCACCACGGGGACAGGGGGCCGGCAATCAGCCCCAGCATTTT
TRBD2 TRBJ2-1 TRBV4-3 - CASSQESGRAHNEQFF TGCGCCAGCAGCCAAGAAAGCGGGAGAGCCCACAATGAGCAGTTCTTC
- TRBJ2-1 TRBV2 once CASSYSPWEQFF TGTGCCAGCAGTTACTCGCCATGGGAGCAGTTCTTC
- TRBJ1-6 TRBV6-6 - CASSYQQGLGNSPLHF TGTGCCAGCAGTTACCAGCAGGGTTTGGGGAATTCACCCCTCCACTTT
- TRBJ1-6 TRBV18 - CASSPKEGGNSPLHF TGTGCCAGCTCACCAAAAGAGGGAGGGAATTCACCCCTCCACTTT
- TRBJ1-2 TRBV2 - CASSEGQEYGYTF TGTGCCAGCAGTGAAGGTCAGGAATATGGCTACACCTTC
TRBD1 TRBJ1-6 TRBV19 once CASRSQGSNSPLHF TGTGCCAGTAGGTCACAGGGGAGTAATTCACCCCTCCACTTT
TRBD1 TRBJ2-4 TRBV6-2/TRBV6-3 - CASSRGTAQNIQYF TGTGCCAGCAGTAGGGGGACAGCCCAAAACATTCAGTACTTC
TRBD1 TRBJ2-5 TRBV5-1 - CASSLALTGGQETQYF TGCGCCAGCAGCTTAGCCCTGACAGGGGGGCAAGAGACCCAGTACTTC
- TRBJ2-3 TRBV10-1 - CASGLRAGTGRTDTQYF TGCGCCAGCGGCCTCCGAGCGGGAACAGGGCGCACAGATACGCAGTATTTT
- TRBJ1-5 TRBV19 - CATQGGQHSNQPQHF TGTGCCACCCAGGGCGGACAGCATAGCAATCAGCCCCAGCATTTT
- TRBJ1-1 TRBV28 - CASSSGGTEAFF TGTGCCAGCAGTTCCGGGGGAACTGAAGCTTTCTTT